This T cell receptor (beta chain) was obtained from a study of preoperative IRX-2 immunotherapy in early breast cancer. This clone was counted only a few times. This table comes from immunoSEQ multiplex PCR, and its TCRdb copy is limited to in-frame clones, with some not included. This table has around 60,000 clones, roughly 95% appearing once. Treatment defined: preoperative locoregional IRX-2 cytokine immunotherapy. Patients received preoperative, locoregional IRX-2 cytokine immunotherapy in a phase Ib study. Collection of the sample occurred from a patient treated with IRX-2 immunotherapy. The sequence came from a human donor with breast cancer.

CDR3 nucleotide sequence: TGTGCCAGCAATTATAGGGATCAGCCCCAGCATTTT. Its protein is CASNYRDQPQHF. The rearrangement joins TRBV7-9 to TRBJ1-5; D remains ambiguous. V lost 7 bases and J lost 5, with 9 bases in between. The CDR3 extends over 12 amino acids. Germline CDR1 is SEHNR and CDR2 is FQNEAQ (reference sequence).